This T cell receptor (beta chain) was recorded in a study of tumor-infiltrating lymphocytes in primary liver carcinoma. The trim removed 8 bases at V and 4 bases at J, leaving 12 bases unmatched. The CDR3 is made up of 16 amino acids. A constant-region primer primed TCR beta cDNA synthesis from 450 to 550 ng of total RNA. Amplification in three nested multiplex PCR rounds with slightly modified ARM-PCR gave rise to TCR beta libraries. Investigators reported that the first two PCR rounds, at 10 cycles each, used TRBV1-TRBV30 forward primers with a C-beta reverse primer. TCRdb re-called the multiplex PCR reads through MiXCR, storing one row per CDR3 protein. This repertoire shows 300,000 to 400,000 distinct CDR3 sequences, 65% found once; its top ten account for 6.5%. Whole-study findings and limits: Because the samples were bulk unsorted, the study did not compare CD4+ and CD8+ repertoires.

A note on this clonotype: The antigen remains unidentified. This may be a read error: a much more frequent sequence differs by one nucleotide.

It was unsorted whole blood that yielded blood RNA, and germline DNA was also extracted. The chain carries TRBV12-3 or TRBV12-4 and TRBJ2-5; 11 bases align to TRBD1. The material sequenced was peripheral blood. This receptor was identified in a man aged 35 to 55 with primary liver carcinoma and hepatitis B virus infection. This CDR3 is CASGYGQGAAGETQYF. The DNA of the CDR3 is TGTGCCAGCGGATACGGACAGGGGGCCGCAGGAGAGACCCAGTACTTC.